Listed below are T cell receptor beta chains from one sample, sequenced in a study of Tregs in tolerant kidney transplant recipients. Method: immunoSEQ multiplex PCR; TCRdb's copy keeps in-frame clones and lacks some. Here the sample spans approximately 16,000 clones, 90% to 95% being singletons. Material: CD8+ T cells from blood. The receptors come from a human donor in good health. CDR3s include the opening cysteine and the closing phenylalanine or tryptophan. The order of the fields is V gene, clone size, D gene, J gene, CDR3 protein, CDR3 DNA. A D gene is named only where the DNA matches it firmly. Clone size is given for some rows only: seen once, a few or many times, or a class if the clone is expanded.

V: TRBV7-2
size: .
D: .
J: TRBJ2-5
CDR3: CASSPTAAEGETQYF
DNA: TGTGCCAGCAGCCCGACAGCAGCTGAGGGTGAGACCCAGTACTTC

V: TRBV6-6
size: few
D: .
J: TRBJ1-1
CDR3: CASSYHTEAFF
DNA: TGTGCCAGCAGTTACCACACTGAAGCTTTCTTT

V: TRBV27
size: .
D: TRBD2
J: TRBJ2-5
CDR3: CASSLSPRGGETQYF
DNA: TGTGCCAGCAGTTTATCCCCCCGGGGGGGGGAGACCCAGTACTTC

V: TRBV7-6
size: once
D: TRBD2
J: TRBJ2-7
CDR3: CASSFGSSGGLGEQYF
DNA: TGTGCCAGCAGCTTCGGGTCTAGCGGGGGGTTGGGGGAGCAGTACTTC

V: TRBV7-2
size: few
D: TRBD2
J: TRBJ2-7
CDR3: CASSPRDRRGGYEQYF
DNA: TGTGCCAGCAGCCCCAGAGACAGACGGGGAGGGTACGAGCAGTACTTC

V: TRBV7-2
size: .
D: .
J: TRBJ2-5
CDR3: CASTPLLLYQETQYF
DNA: TGTGCCAGCACCCCCCTTTTGTTGTACCAAGAGACCCAGTACTTC

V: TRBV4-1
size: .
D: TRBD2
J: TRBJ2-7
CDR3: CASSQVGGVRAWEQYF
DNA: TGCGCCAGCAGCCAAGTGGGGGGGGTGAGAGCGTGGGAGCAGTACTTC

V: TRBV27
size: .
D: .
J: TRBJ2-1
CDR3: CASSLGGGMYNEQFF
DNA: TGTGCCAGCAGTTTAGGTGGGGGAATGTACAATGAGCAGTTCTTC

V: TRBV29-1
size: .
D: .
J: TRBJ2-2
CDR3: CSVRKYRRANTGELFF
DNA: TGCAGCGTCCGAAAGTATCGCAGGGCCAACACCGGGGAGCTGTTTTTT

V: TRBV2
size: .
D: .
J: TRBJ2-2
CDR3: CASSPRSTGSDTGELFF
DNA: TGTGCCAGCAGCCCACGCTCTACAGGGTCCGACACCGGGGAGCTGTTTTTT

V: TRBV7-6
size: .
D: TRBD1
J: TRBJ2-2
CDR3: CASRQGARDTGELFF
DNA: TGTGCCAGCAGGCAGGGGGCGAGAGACACCGGGGAGCTGTTTTTT

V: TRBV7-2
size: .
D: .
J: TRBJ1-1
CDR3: CASSVGGTEAFF
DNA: TGTGCCAGCAGTGTGGGGGGCACTGAAGCTTTCTTT

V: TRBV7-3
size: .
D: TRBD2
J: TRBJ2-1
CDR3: CASSLTPLAGGDVEQFF
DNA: TGTGCCAGCAGCTTAACCCCGCTAGCGGGGGGGGATGTTGAGCAGTTCTTC

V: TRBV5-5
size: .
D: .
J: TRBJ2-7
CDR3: CASSWVGSGDEQYF
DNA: TGTGCCAGCAGCTGGGTGGGATCGGGGGACGAGCAGTACTTC

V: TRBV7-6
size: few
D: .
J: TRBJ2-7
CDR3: CASSLEQGFTHEQYF
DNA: TGTGCCAGCAGCTTAGAACAGGGTTTTACCCACGAGCAGTACTTC

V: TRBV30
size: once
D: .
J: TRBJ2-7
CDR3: CAWRPDRPKYF
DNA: TGTGCCTGGAGACCTGACAGGCCGAAGTACTTC

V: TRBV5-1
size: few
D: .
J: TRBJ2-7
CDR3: CASSLIPYEQYF
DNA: TGCGCCAGCAGCTTAATTCCCTACGAGCAGTACTTC

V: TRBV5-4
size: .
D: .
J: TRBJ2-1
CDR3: CASSLWGWRPIGNEQFF
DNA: TGTGCCAGCAGCTTGTGGGGCTGGCGACCGATAGGAAATGAGCAGTTCTTC

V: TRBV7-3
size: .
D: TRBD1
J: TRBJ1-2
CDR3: CASSWDRYYGYTF
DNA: TGTGCCAGCAGCTGGGACAGGTACTATGGCTACACCTTC

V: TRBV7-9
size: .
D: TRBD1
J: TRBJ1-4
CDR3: CASSPWDRGEKLFF
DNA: TGTGCCAGCAGCCCCTGGGACAGGGGTGAAAAACTGTTTTTT

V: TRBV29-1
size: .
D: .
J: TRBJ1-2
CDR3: CSVVNSSGTDVYGYTF
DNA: TGCAGCGTCGTTAACTCCTCCGGGACGGACGTCTATGGCTACACCTTC

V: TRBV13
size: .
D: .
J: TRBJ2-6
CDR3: CASSILRTGTAGANVLTF
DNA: TGTGCCAGCAGTATCTTAAGAACAGGGACTGCTGGGGCCAACGTCCTGACTTTC

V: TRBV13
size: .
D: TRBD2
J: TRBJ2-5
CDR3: CASSSTSGGLDRETQYF
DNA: TGTGCCAGCAGCTCGACTAGCGGGGGCCTCGACAGAGAGACCCAGTACTTC

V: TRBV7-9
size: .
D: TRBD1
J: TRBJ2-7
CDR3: CASSATGTYEQYF
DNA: TGTGCCAGCAGCGCGACAGGGACCTACGAGCAGTACTTC

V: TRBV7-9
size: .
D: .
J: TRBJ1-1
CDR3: CASSREPNTEAFF
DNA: TGTGCCAGCAGCCGGGAGCCGAACACTGAAGCTTTCTTT

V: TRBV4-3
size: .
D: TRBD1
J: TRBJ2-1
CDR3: CASSQDLDRGSSYNEQFF
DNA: TGCGCCAGCAGCCAAGACCTGGACAGGGGGAGCTCCTACAATGAGCAGTTCTTC

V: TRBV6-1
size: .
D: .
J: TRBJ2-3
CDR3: CASSKISTDTQYF
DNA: TGTGCCAGCAGCAAGATTAGCACAGATACGCAGTATTTT

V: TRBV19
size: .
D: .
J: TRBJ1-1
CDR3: CASSIDQTKYEAFF
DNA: TGTGCCAGTAGTATAGACCAGACGAAGTATGAAGCTTTCTTT

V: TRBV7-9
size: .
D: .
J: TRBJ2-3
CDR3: CASSPATGLSAADTQYF
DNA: TGTGCCAGCAGCCCCGCAACCGGACTAAGCGCTGCAGATACGCAGTATTTT

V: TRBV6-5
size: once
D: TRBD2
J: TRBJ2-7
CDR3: CASSYPRGRGYEQYF
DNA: TGTGCCAGCAGTTACCCCCGGGGGAGGGGCTACGAGCAGTACTTC

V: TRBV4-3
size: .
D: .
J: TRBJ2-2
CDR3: CASSPKDSALSTGELFF
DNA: TGCGCCAGCAGCCCGAAGGACAGCGCACTTTCAACCGGGGAGCTGTTTTTT

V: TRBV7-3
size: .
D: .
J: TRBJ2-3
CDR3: CASSSGLRTDTLYF
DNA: TGTGCCAGCAGTTCGGGACTCCGCACAGATACGCTGTATTTT

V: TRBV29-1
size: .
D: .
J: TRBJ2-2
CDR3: CSVVWGTGELFF
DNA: TGCAGCGTTGTCTGGGGCACCGGGGAGCTGTTTTTT

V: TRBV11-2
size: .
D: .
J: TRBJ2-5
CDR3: CASSFGRETQYF
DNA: TGTGCCAGCAGCTTCGGCCGGGAGACCCAGTACTTC

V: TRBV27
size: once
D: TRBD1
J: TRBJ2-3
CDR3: CASSPGQRSGWADTQYF
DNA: TGTGCCAGCAGCCCGGGACAGCGCTCAGGATGGGCAGATACGCAGTATTTT

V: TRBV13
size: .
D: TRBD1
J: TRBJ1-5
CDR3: CASSLVSTGGQPQHF
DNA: TGTGCCAGCAGCTTAGTTTCAACAGGGGGACAGCCCCAGCATTTT

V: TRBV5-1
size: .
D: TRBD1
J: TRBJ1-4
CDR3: CASSLWTGGLDNEKLFF
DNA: TGCGCCAGCAGCTTGTGGACAGGGGGGTTGGATAATGAAAAACTGTTTTTT

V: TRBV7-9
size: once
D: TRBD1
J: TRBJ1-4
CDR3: CASSPRDRGTKEKLFF
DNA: TGTGCCAGCAGCCCCCGGGACAGGGGGACGAAAGAAAAACTGTTTTTT

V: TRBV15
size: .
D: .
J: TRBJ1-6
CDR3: CATSRYKGLTSGNSPLHF
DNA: TGTGCCACCAGCAGATATAAGGGACTTACGAGTGGTAATTCACCCCTCCACTTT

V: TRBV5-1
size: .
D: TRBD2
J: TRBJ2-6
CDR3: CASRLAGATSGANVLTF
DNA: TGCGCCAGCAGACTAGCGGGGGCTACCTCTGGGGCCAACGTCCTGACTTTC

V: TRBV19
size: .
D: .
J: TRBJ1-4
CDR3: CASRVGEKLFF
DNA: TGTGCCAGTAGGGTAGGAGAAAAACTGTTTTTT

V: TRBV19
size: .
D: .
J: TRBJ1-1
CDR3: CASSIGRGRVDTEAFF
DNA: TGTGCCAGTAGTATAGGAAGGGGCAGGGTTGACACTGAAGCTTTCTTT

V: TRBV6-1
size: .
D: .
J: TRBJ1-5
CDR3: CASSVGEFQPQHF
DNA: TGTGCCAGCAGTGTAGGGGAGTTCCAGCCCCAGCATTTT

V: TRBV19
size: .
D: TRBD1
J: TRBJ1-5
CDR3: CANSLAGTAFHQPQHF
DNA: TGTGCCAATAGCCTCGCCGGGACAGCCTTCCATCAGCCCCAGCATTTT

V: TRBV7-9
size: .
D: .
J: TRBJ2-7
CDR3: CASSLPGYWEQYF
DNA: TGTGCCAGCAGCTTACCAGGGTATTGGGAGCAGTACTTC

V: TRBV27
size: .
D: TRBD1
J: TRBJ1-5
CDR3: CASSADRGVQPQHF
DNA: TGTGCCAGCAGTGCTGACAGGGGAGTTCAGCCCCAGCATTTT

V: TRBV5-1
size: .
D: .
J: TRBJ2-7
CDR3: CASSEQAVDEQYF
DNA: TGCGCCAGCAGCGAACAGGCGGTAGACGAGCAGTACTTC

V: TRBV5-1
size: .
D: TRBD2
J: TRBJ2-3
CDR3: CASRPGLSTDTQYF
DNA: TGCGCCAGCAGACCGGGACTATCCACAGATACGCAGTATTTT

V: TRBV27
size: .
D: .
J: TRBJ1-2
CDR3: CASSTVGANYGYTF
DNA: TGTGCCAGCAGTACAGTGGGAGCTAACTATGGCTACACCTTC

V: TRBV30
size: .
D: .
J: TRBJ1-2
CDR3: CAWSPGPPNYGYTF
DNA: TGTGCCTGGAGTCCGGGACCACCCAACTATGGCTACACCTTC